This T cell receptor (beta chain) was documented in a study of blood T cells in healthy people across ages. The authors ran a second PCR of about 7 to 12 cycles using a sample-barcoded 5' primer and a J-beta primer mix. A 12-random-nucleotide template-switch adaptor tagged each cDNA molecule. Samples each returned at least 3 million CDR3-containing paired-end reads. TCRdb called the 5' RACE reads again in MiXCR, with one record for every CDR3 protein. This table has fewer than 1,000,000 distinct CDR3 sequences, about 46% appearing once. Total RNA, at least 5 micrograms per sample, was extracted from PBMCs. V gave up 1 base and J gave up 5 bases; unmatched junction bases: 19. CDR3 length equals 19 residues.

Material for sequencing was blood. This chain links TRBV23-1 with TRBJ2-7; 8 bases match TRBD2. TRBV23-1 is an ORF for which the function is uncertain. This sequence was found in a man aged 80 or over in good health. The DNA for the CDR3 is TGCGCCAGCAGTCAATTAGGGGACCCAATAGCGGGATACAGTGACGAGCAGTACTTC. Its translation: CASSQLGDPIAGYSDEQYF.